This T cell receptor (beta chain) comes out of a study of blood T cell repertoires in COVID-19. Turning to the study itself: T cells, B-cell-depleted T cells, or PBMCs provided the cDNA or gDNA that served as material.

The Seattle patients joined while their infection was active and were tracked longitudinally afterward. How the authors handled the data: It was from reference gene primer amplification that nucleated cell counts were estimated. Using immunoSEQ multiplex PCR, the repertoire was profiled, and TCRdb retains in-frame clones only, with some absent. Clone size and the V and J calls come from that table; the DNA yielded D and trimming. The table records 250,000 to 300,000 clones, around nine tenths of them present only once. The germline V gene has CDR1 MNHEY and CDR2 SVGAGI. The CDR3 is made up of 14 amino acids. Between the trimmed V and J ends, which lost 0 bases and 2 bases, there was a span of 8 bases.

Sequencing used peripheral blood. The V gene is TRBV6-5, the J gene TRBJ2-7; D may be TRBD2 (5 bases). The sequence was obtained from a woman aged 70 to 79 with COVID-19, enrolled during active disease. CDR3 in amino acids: CASSYSSGAYEQYF. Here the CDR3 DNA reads TGTGCCAGCAGTTACTCGAGCGGCGCCTACGAGCAGTACTTC.